This is a list of T cell receptor beta chains from one sample in a study of blood T cell repertoires in COVID-19. Clones were read by immunoSEQ multiplex PCR, and TCRdb kept only the in-frame ones, dropping some. The data hold 100,000 to 150,000 clones, with approximately 80% observed a single time. Sequencing input: peripheral blood. The receptors here all came from a woman in her forties or fifties with acute or convalescent COVID-19. The CDR3 runs from the conserved cysteine through the conserved F or W. A D gene is named only where the DNA matches it firmly. Clone size, where shown, is once, few, many, or a class for clones that have expanded.

clone_size: .
d_call: .
v_call: TRBV29-1
j_call: TRBJ2-7
cdr3_nt: TGCAGCGTCTCCAGGGATTCCCCGGACGAGCAGTACTTC
cdr3_aa: CSVSRDSPDEQYF

clone_size: .
d_call: .
v_call: TRBV6-4
j_call: TRBJ2-2
cdr3_nt: TGTGCCAGCAGGCCCGGGATCAACACCGGGGAGCTGTTTTTT
cdr3_aa: CASRPGINTGELFF

clone_size: .
d_call: TRBD2
v_call: TRBV9
j_call: TRBJ2-7
cdr3_nt: TGTGCCAGCAGCCTCACTAGCGACTCCTACGAGCAGTACTTC
cdr3_aa: CASSLTSDSYEQYF

clone_size: once
d_call: TRBD1
v_call: TRBV19
j_call: TRBJ1-4
cdr3_nt: TGTGCCAGTAGAACAAGGGACAGCGAGAATGAAAAACTGTTTTTT
cdr3_aa: CASRTRDSENEKLFF

clone_size: .
d_call: .
v_call: TRBV5-1
j_call: TRBJ1-5
cdr3_nt: TGCGCCAGCAGCCCGGACCCGGGGGGGAGTCAGCCCCAGCATTTT
cdr3_aa: CASSPDPGGSQPQHF

clone_size: .
d_call: TRBD1
v_call: TRBV29-1
j_call: TRBJ1-2
cdr3_nt: TGCAGCGTTGAAGGCCGATATAGGGACAGCGCTTATGGCTACACCTTC
cdr3_aa: CSVEGRYRDSAYGYTF

clone_size: .
d_call: .
v_call: TRBV25-1
j_call: TRBJ1-6
cdr3_nt: TGTGCCAGCAGCCTAGGACGGGGAAGCTCCTATAATTCACCCCTCCACTTT
cdr3_aa: CASSLGRGSSYNSPLHF

clone_size: .
d_call: .
v_call: TRBV7-9
j_call: TRBJ2-7
cdr3_nt: TGTGCCAGCAGCCCAGGGTGGAACGAGCAGTACTTC
cdr3_aa: CASSPGWNEQYF

clone_size: .
d_call: TRBD1
v_call: TRBV3-1/TRBV3-2
j_call: TRBJ2-2
cdr3_nt: TGTGCCAGCAGCCAATATACCGGGACAGGTCACACCGGGGAGCTGTTTTTT
cdr3_aa: CASSQYTGTGHTGELFF

clone_size: .
d_call: .
v_call: TRBV9
j_call: TRBJ2-2
cdr3_nt: TGTGCCAGCTCAAGGGAGTTAGTGAACACCGGGGAGCTGTTTTTT
cdr3_aa: CASSRELVNTGELFF

clone_size: .
d_call: .
v_call: TRBV18
j_call: TRBJ2-7
cdr3_nt: TGTGCCAGCTCACTCCCCGGTAGCGAGCAGTACTTC
cdr3_aa: CASSLPGSEQYF

clone_size: .
d_call: TRBD1
v_call: TRBV2
j_call: TRBJ2-3
cdr3_nt: TGTGCCAGCAGTTTGACAGGGGGCTGGACAGATACGCAGTATTTT
cdr3_aa: CASSLTGGWTDTQYF

clone_size: .
d_call: .
v_call: TRBV28
j_call: TRBJ1-1
cdr3_nt: TGTGCCAGTCTGGGGGTGGGGCTGGGGGCAAAAGCTTTCTTT
cdr3_aa: CASLGVGLGAKAFF

clone_size: .
d_call: TRBD2
v_call: TRBV5-4
j_call: TRBJ2-7
cdr3_nt: TGTGCCAGCAGCCCCCAACTAGCGGGCGCTACTCGGGAGCAGTACTTC
cdr3_aa: CASSPQLAGATREQYF

clone_size: once
d_call: TRBD1
v_call: TRBV11-2
j_call: TRBJ2-1
cdr3_nt: TGTGCCAGCAGCTTGTTAGGGACAGGGGGTGATGCGTATGAGCAGTTCTTC
cdr3_aa: CASSLLGTGGDAYEQFF

clone_size: .
d_call: TRBD1
v_call: TRBV28
j_call: TRBJ1-2
cdr3_nt: TGTGCCAGCAGTTCGGGACAGTACTATGGCTACACCTTC
cdr3_aa: CASSSGQYYGYTF

clone_size: .
d_call: .
v_call: TRBV2
j_call: TRBJ1-3
cdr3_nt: TGTGCCAGTGCTAACAGGGCTACAGGAAACACCATATATTTT
cdr3_aa: CASANRATGNTIYF

clone_size: .
d_call: TRBD1
v_call: TRBV7-9
j_call: TRBJ2-7
cdr3_nt: TGTGCCAGCAGCTCGGGACAGACCTACGAGCAGTACTTC
cdr3_aa: CASSSGQTYEQYF

clone_size: .
d_call: .
v_call: TRBV5-1
j_call: TRBJ1-1
cdr3_nt: TGCGCCAGCAGCTTGGGGGCAGGGCAGGTGACTGAAGCTTTCTTT
cdr3_aa: CASSLGAGQVTEAFF